A selection of T cell receptor beta chains follows, all from one sample in a study of beta chain features in type 1 diabetes. Clones were read by immunoSEQ multiplex PCR, and TCRdb kept only the in-frame ones, dropping some. The sample has under 200,000 clones; 6.5% to 8.5% are singletons. The specimen sequenced was central memory CD4+ T cells from blood. Receptors were obtained from a woman aged 18-30 years with type 1 diabetes. CDR3s include the opening cysteine and the closing phenylalanine or tryptophan. The D gene is left open where the match is weak.

v_call	d_call	j_call	cdr3_aa
TRBV5-6	-	TRBJ1-1	CASSFEHEAFF
TRBV21-1	-	TRBJ2-1	CASSLKGGEYNEQFF
TRBV5-1	-	TRBJ2-1	CASSLATGMRAYNEQFF
TRBV29-1	TRBD1	TRBJ2-7	CSVGKGGGTGSSYEQYF
TRBV2	-	TRBJ2-7	CASSEDSTSYEQYF
TRBV5-1	-	TRBJ2-2	CASSYQGTGELFF
TRBV30	-	TRBJ2-5	CAWSVAEETQYF
TRBV28	TRBD2	TRBJ2-7	CASSQGGGDYEQYF
TRBV6-4	-	TRBJ2-5	CASSEGPLETQYF
TRBV7-2	-	TRBJ1-1	CASSPRQNEAFF
TRBV18	TRBD2	TRBJ2-5	CASSPDRGGQTQYF
TRBV7-2	TRBD1	TRBJ2-3	CASSIQGAETDTQYF
TRBV15	-	TRBJ2-3	CATSRDITDTQYF
TRBV5-1	TRBD1	TRBJ2-3	CASSSGQGTDTQYF
TRBV28	-	TRBJ2-7	CASISGTSFSYEQYF
TRBV9	-	TRBJ2-5	CASSVGTQRETQYF
TRBV6-6	-	TRBJ2-7	CASSYSPAGSNEQYF
TRBV7-2	TRBD1	TRBJ1-2	CASSLSGNRGGGYTF
TRBV5-4	TRBD2	TRBJ2-1	CASSLEGSGGLNEQFF
TRBV5-1	TRBD1	TRBJ2-7	CASSGQGGREQYF
TRBV11-3	TRBD1	TRBJ2-2	CASRPTGGRNTGELFF
TRBV9	TRBD2	TRBJ2-1	CASSVVGTSGYNEQFF
TRBV4-3	TRBD2	TRBJ2-7	CASSQALVAGDFAYEQYF
TRBV6-6	TRBD1	TRBJ1-2	CASSYGTGAEYTF
TRBV7-2	TRBD1	TRBJ1-1	CASSSRQGAFF
TRBV29-1	TRBD2	TRBJ2-1	CSVEAGGPKFF
TRBV19	TRBD2	TRBJ2-1	CASMPKGLAGGYNEQFF
TRBV27	TRBD2	TRBJ2-5	CASSSRGRETQYF
TRBV5-1	-	TRBJ1-5	CASSSQGDQPQHF
TRBV28	TRBD2	TRBJ2-1	CASSSILAGVFFGNEQFF
TRBV5-1	TRBD2	TRBJ2-5	CASSLVAGEETQYF
TRBV5-1	-	TRBJ2-6	CASSLGHSGANVLTF
TRBV5-1	-	TRBJ1-5	CASSLQGDGNQPQHF
TRBV7-9	-	TRBJ1-2	CASSLRDYGYTF
TRBV5-5	TRBD1	TRBJ2-7	CASGGQAYAEQYF
TRBV5-6	TRBD2	TRBJ2-2	CASSLGGGRASSGELFF
TRBV29-1	-	TRBJ2-2	CSVQVVAGELFF
TRBV6-1	-	TRBJ2-5	CASRPQWAKETQYF
TRBV29-1	-	TRBJ2-7	CSAGHGSSYEQYF
TRBV18	-	TRBJ2-2	CASGVTVTGELFF
TRBV7-2	TRBD1	TRBJ2-1	CASSLAGTAYNEQFF
TRBV27	-	TRBJ2-7	CASTRRVGVGSYEQYF
TRBV29-1	TRBD1	TRBJ1-5	CSVGDSPNQPQHF
TRBV30	-	TRBJ2-7	CAWSVSGGSYEQYF
TRBV7-9	-	TRBJ1-6	CASTQAGAYNSPLHF
TRBV28	TRBD2	TRBJ2-7	CASSLSLAGGYEQYF
TRBV5-5	TRBD1	TRBJ1-1	CASGTGGAGEAFF
TRBV11-2	-	TRBJ2-6	CASTVTTSGANVLTF